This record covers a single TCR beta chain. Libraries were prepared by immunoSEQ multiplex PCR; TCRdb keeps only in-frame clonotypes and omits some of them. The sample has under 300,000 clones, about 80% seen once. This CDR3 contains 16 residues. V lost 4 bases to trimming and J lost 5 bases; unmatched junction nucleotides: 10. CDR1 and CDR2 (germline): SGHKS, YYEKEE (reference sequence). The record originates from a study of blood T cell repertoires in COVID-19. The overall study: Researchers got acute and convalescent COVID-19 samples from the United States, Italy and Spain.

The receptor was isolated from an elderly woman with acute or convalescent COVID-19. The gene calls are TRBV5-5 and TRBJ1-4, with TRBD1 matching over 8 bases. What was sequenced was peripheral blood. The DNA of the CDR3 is TGTGCCAGCAGCCTAGCGGACAGGGTTCCAAATGAAAAACTGTTTTTT. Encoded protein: CASSLADRVPNEKLFF. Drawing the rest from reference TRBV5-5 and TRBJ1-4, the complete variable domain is DAGVTQSPTHLIKTRGQQVTLRCSPISGHKSVSWYQQVLGQGPQFIFQYYEKEERGRGNFPDRFSARQFPNYSSELNVNALLLGDSALYLCASSLADRVPNEKLFFGSGTQLSVL.